Here is one T cell receptor beta chain with its context. Each donor was a healthy Caucasian. This entry is derived from a study of identical twins. MiXCR was run by TCRdb on the 5' RACE reads, yielding one entry per CDR3 protein. The sample gives roughly 1,500,000 distinct CDR3 sequences, more than 30% of which show up once; 0.25% to 0.3% is in the top ten. The TCR was taken from a newborn girl in good health. Sequences were obtained from cord blood.

Here the CDR3 DNA reads TGTGCCAGCAGTCGGACAGAGACTAGCAATCAGCCCCAGCATTTT. Protein product: CASSRTETSNQPQHF. This sequence joins TRBV6-5 and TRBJ1-5, with a weak D call TRBD1 (6 bases). Trimming took off 5 bases at V and 0 bases at J, with 11 bases between the two ends. Germline CDR1 is MNHEY and CDR2 is SVGAGI. The CDR3 has 15 residues.